This T cell receptor (beta chain) appears in the sequencing data of a study of blood T cells in healthy people across ages. With a J-beta primer mix and a sample-barcoded 5' primer, a second PCR ran roughly 6 to 12 cycles. Each cDNA molecule received a tag from a template-switch adaptor that had 12 random nucleotides. TCRdb re-called the 5' RACE reads with MiXCR, one entry per CDR3 protein. The top ten clones hold approximately 3.6% of a sample with more than 450,000 distinct CDR3 sequences, 25% to 35% of them seen once. Germline CDR1 SQVTM, CDR2 ANQGSEA. There are 14 residues in the CDR3. The V gene lost 0 bases and the J gene lost 0 bases, with 6 bases spanning the gap. Separately, the same data were catalogued under a study of T cells of mothers and their children. This second study notes: The sample comes from fewer than ten healthy Caucasian donors: mothers and children.

Sequences were obtained from blood. J is TRBJ2-1 and V is TRBV29-1; D not certain. This clonotype was sampled from a boy aged 2-9 years in good health. CDR3 nucleotide sequence: TGCAGCGTTGAAGACAGCTTCTCCTACAATGAGCAGTTCTTC. It yields the protein CSVEDSFSYNEQFF.